Described below is a single T cell receptor (beta chain) sequence and its context. Repertoires were generated with immunoSEQ multiplex PCR, while TCRdb's copy carries only in-frame clones and drops some. The data contain 53,000 or so clones, about 88% of them singletons. The source of the sample is a study of OX40 agonist ivuxolimab in advanced cancers. This CDR3 contains 14 residues. Trimming took 6 bases from V and 0 from J, leaving 11 bases between them. From germline, CDR1 is MDHEN and CDR2 SYDVKM. This chain connects TRBV28 to TRBJ1-1; D gene unclear. The sequencing used CD4+ or CD8+ T cells sorted from blood, collected in a trial of the OX40 agonist ivuxolimab. This clonotype originated in an adult with an advanced solid tumor such as melanoma, head and neck, liver or kidney cancer. The CDR3 nucleotides are TGTGCCAGCAGACTCATCACAGTGAACACTGAAGCTTTCTTT. The encoded protein is CASRLITVNTEAFF.